Below, one TCR beta chain is given with its context. As yet, its antigen is unknown. The data stem from a study of monozygotic twins with inflammatory bowel disease. General study findings and limits: Clonotype overlap with others was lower in IBD patients than in healthy twins, a difference that was greatest with disease activity. Since immunosuppressive treatments differed, patient repertoires may have gained added variability.

Each CDR3 protein gets one entry in TCRdb, which reprocessed the 5' RACE reads and gives no DNA. This repertoire includes roughly 100,000 distinct CDR3 sequences. The CDR3 consists of 13 residues. The germline CDR1 and CDR2 sequences are SQVTM and ANQGSEA. This clonotype originated in a human donor with ulcerative colitis or Crohn's disease, or a healthy co-twin of an affected twin (not recorded which). The sequencing input was blood. The gene calls are TRBV29-1 and TRBJ2-5; the D gene TCRdb calls, TRBD1, cannot be checked with no DNA. This chain's CDR3 is CSVGTGREETQYF.